The source of this T cell receptor beta chain is a study of cytomegalovirus exposure and HLA in healthy donors. Separate from the roughly 710-subject first cohort, the 120-subject validation cohort was the one that the donors belonged to. The CDR3 runs to 12 residues. The ends were cut back, 9 bases at V and 2 bases at J, with 8 bases in the middle. Germline V gene sequence: CDR1 SGHAT, CDR2 FQNNGV. Notes on this clone: Its antigen is not identified.

TCRdb keeps only in-frame clones here, not all; method: immunoSEQ multiplex PCR. Of about 120,000 clones in the sample, around 87% were seen once. Overall study findings and caveats: Associated with cytomegalovirus, according to the listing, were fewer than 200 TCR beta chains. High specificity and sensitivity for cytomegalovirus status were reported for the classifier.

Material: PBMCs. V usage is TRBV11-2 and J usage is TRBJ1-5; D not resolved. This clonotype was sampled from a woman aged 18 to 35 in good health and CMV-seropositive. The CDR3 DNA reads TGTGCCAGTAGTGTCGGCAATCAGCCCCAGCATTTT. It yields the protein CASSVGNQPQHF.